These T cell receptor beta chains were read from a single sample in a study of CD8+ T cells in alopecia areata. Only in-frame clones appear in the TCRdb table, and some are missing; sequencing was by immunoSEQ multiplex PCR. The sample carries over 85,000 clones, roughly 42% recorded once. Sample: CD4+ T cells sorted from blood. All receptors derive from a human donor with alopecia areata. Each CDR3 is given with its conserved first and last residue. A D gene is named only where the DNA matches it firmly. Rows give clone size only sometimes, using once, few, many, or a class for an expanded clone.

-,TRBJ1-4,TRBV7-9,-,TGTGCCAGCAGCTTTGGAACCACCCAAGGAGAAAAACTGTTTTTT,CASSFGTTQGEKLFF
-,TRBJ2-3,TRBV4-3,-,TGCGCCAGCAGCCAAGAGGCGAGGGGCACAGATACGCAGTATTTT,CASSQEARGTDTQYF
-,TRBJ1-1,TRBV29-1,-,TGCAGCTCCAACGAGGGGGACGGGGCTTTCTTT,CSSNEGDGAFF
TRBD1,TRBJ1-1,TRBV30,-,TGTGCCTCGAGAGGACAGGGTGAAGCTTTCTTT,CASRGQGEAFF
TRBD1,TRBJ2-5,TRBV30,-,TGTGCCTGGAGTCATATGGGACAGGTCAGGGGGTACAGGGGGACCCAGTACTTC,CAWSHMGQVRGYRGTQYF
TRBD2,TRBJ2-3,TRBV18,-,TGTGCCAGCTCACCGGGGGGGACCACAGATACGCAGTATTTT,CASSPGGTTDTQYF
-,TRBJ2-1,TRBV6-5,-,TGTGCCAGCAGTTCTCCCCAAGGGCTTGAGCAGTTCTTC,CASSSPQGLEQFF
TRBD1,TRBJ2-1,TRBV7-8,-,TGTGCCAGCAGCTTCAGGGGGCGCAACAATGAGCAGTTCTTC,CASSFRGRNNEQFF
-,TRBJ1-1,TRBV29-1,-,TGCAGCGTTGGGGGAGTGTCATCAACTGAAGCTTTCTTT,CSVGGVSSTEAFF
TRBD1,TRBJ1-1,TRBV4-1,few,TGCGCCAGCAGCCAAGACCTAAGACAGGGGAACACTGAAGCTTTCTTT,CASSQDLRQGNTEAFF
-,TRBJ1-2,TRBV29-1,-,TGCAGCCTAGGGCAGACCTATGGCTACACCTTC,CSLGQTYGYTF
-,TRBJ2-7,TRBV28,few,TGTGCCAGCCGCCATGAGGAGCAGTACTTC,CASRHEEQYF
-,TRBJ2-3,TRBV20-1,-,TGCAGTCTAGAGGGGTCAGATACGCAGTATTTT,CSLEGSDTQYF
-,TRBJ1-2,TRBV5-6,-,TGTGCCAGCAGCCTCCGGGACACAAGCTACACCTTC,CASSLRDTSYTF
TRBD1,TRBJ2-1,TRBV29-1,-,TGCAGCCACAATCGACAGGGCAATGAGCAGTTCTTC,CSHNRQGNEQFF
-,TRBJ2-6,TRBV29-1,few,TGCAGCGTTTATAGTATCGGAGAGAAATTCTCTGGGGCCAACGTCCTGACTTTC,CSVYSIGEKFSGANVLTF
TRBD2,TRBJ2-1,TRBV18,few,TGTGCCAGCTCACCGCAGCGGACTAGCGGGGGACAGTTCTTC,CASSPQRTSGGQFF
TRBD1,TRBJ1-1,TRBV30,once,TGTGCCTGGGACAGGGAGAACACTGAAGCTTTCTTT,CAWDRENTEAFF
TRBD1,TRBJ2-3,TRBV29-1,few,TGCAGCGTCCGAGTCAGGGGGAATACGCAGTATTTT,CSVRVRGNTQYF
-,TRBJ1-1,TRBV29-1,few,TGCAGCGTTGCGAGAGGGGAGGCTGAAGCTTTCTTT,CSVARGEAEAFF
-,TRBJ1-1,TRBV29-1,-,TGCAGCTCTACAGGGACGAACACTGAAGCTTTCTTT,CSSTGTNTEAFF
-,TRBJ2-5,TRBV4-3,-,TGCGCCAGCAGCCAAGACAGGGGCTGGGAGACCCAGTACTTC,CASSQDRGWETQYF
TRBD2,TRBJ2-1,TRBV9,-,TGTGCCAGCAGCGTCACCGGCGGGGGGGCCTGGGGTGAGCAGTTCTTC,CASSVTGGGAWGEQFF
TRBD2,TRBJ2-1,TRBV28,few,TGTGCCAGCGTCCCGGGACTAGCGGGCCATGAGCAGTTCTTC,CASVPGLAGHEQFF
-,TRBJ2-3,TRBV20-1,-,TGCAGTGTCGGGGATACGCAGTATTTT,CSVGDTQYF
TRBD1,TRBJ1-5,TRBV30,-,TGTGCCTGGAGTGTAGGAGGGACAGGACCCTTCGGCAATCAGCCCCAGCATTTT,CAWSVGGTGPFGNQPQHF
-,TRBJ2-1,TRBV20-1,-,TGCAGTGCTGGCAAGTACAATGAGCAGTTCTTC,CSAGKYNEQFF
-,TRBJ2-7,TRBV4-3,few,TGCGCCAGCAGCCAAGATCATGGTATCCACGAGCAGTACTTC,CASSQDHGIHEQYF
-,TRBJ1-1,TRBV28,-,TGTGCCAGCAGTCTGGGGCCGAGGAACACTGAAGCTTTCTTT,CASSLGPRNTEAFF
TRBD1,TRBJ1-2,TRBV5-4,few,TGTGCCAGCAGCCCGGCCGGGACAGGGATCTATGGCTACACCTTC,CASSPAGTGIYGYTF
TRBD2,TRBJ2-1,TRBV2,once,TGTGCCAGCAGAGCCCCGGGGGGGTTCAATGAGCAGTTCTTC,CASRAPGGFNEQFF
-,TRBJ1-5,TRBV30,-,TGTGCCTGGAGGGAGACGGTCAATCAGCCCCAGCATTTT,CAWRETVNQPQHF
TRBD1,TRBJ1-1,TRBV29-1,-,TGCAGCGTTGATGGGACAGACAACACTGAAGCTTTCTTT,CSVDGTDNTEAFF
-,TRBJ2-3,TRBV28,-,TGTGCCAGCAGTGGGGCGGCCCGGGGCACAGATACGCAGTATTTT,CASSGAARGTDTQYF
-,TRBJ2-4,TRBV29-1,few,TGCAGCGTTGAGGGCAGACAAAAAAACATTCAGTACTTC,CSVEGRQKNIQYF
-,TRBJ2-5,TRBV27,-,TGTGCCAGCAGTTTCGACAGTACCGAGACCCAGTACTTC,CASSFDSTETQYF
TRBD2,TRBJ2-1,TRBV15,-,TGTGCCACCAGCAGCGGGACTATATCCTACAATGAGCAGTTCTTC,CATSSGTISYNEQFF
TRBD2,TRBJ2-5,TRBV28,few,TGTGCCAGCAGTCCGCCCGGGACTAGCCAAGAGACCCAGTACTTC,CASSPPGTSQETQYF
-,TRBJ2-4,TRBV29-1,-,TGCAGCGTTTTTTGGGCCCCGAAAAACATTCAGTACTTC,CSVFWAPKNIQYF
-,TRBJ2-7,TRBV7-2,-,TGTGCCAGCAGCGGCACTAGTACCTACGAGCAGTACTTC,CASSGTSTYEQYF
-,TRBJ1-2,TRBV30,-,TGTGCCTGGAGTGCCAGGGCCACCAACTATGGCTACACCTTC,CAWSARATNYGYTF
TRBD1,TRBJ2-7,TRBV28,few,TGTGCCAGCCAAACCCTGGGACAGGGGAGGCACGAGCAGTACTTC,CASQTLGQGRHEQYF
-,TRBJ1-4,TRBV2,-,TGTGCCAGCAGTACGTTTGAAAAACTGTTTTTT,CASSTFEKLFF
TRBD2,TRBJ2-1,TRBV2,-,TGTGCCAGCAGTGTAGAGCGAGCGGGGGACAATGAGCAGTTCTTC,CASSVERAGDNEQFF
-,TRBJ1-1,TRBV30,-,TGTGCCTGGCAACCCAGGGGTGACACTGAAGCTTTCTTT,CAWQPRGDTEAFF
-,TRBJ2-3,TRBV30,-,TGTGCCTGGAGTGTTGGCAGCTCGGCAGATACGCAGTATTTT,CAWSVGSSADTQYF
-,TRBJ1-2,TRBV29-1,few,TGCAGCGTTGAAGGGACCTCCCCAGGAGGCTACACCTTC,CSVEGTSPGGYTF
-,TRBJ2-3,TRBV29-1,-,TGCAGCGACGCCCGGGACCTACTGGCTACGCAGTATTTT,CSDARDLLATQYF
-,TRBJ2-7,TRBV6-5,-,TGTGCCAGCAGCCCCGACTATAACTCCTACGAGCAGTACTTC,CASSPDYNSYEQYF
TRBD2,TRBJ2-7,TRBV4-3,-,TGCGCCAGCAGCCAACTCCTAGCGGGAGGCGAGCAGTACTTC,CASSQLLAGGEQYF
TRBD2,TRBJ2-3,TRBV29-1,-,TGCAGCGTTGAATTTTTCGCGGGAGCGATAGATACGCAGTATTTT,CSVEFFAGAIDTQYF
TRBD1,TRBJ1-6,TRBV5-1,-,TGCGCCAGCAGCTCGACAGGGGAAGGTTCACCCCTCCACTTT,CASSSTGEGSPLHF
-,TRBJ1-1,TRBV29-1,-,TGCAGCGTTGCTCGTCAGCTGAACACTGAAGCTTTCTTT,CSVARQLNTEAFF
-,TRBJ2-1,TRBV29-1,-,TGCAGCGTTGGGGGGAGCTCCTACAATGAGCAGTTCTTC,CSVGGSSYNEQFF